The sequence of this T cell receptor (beta chain) was determined in a study of cytotoxic CD8 clonotypes in ibrutinib-treated CLL (dated by TCRdb to about 2021). The study in broad terms: The cohort had about a dozen relapsed/refractory and more than 14 treatment-naive patients; some 17 were IGHV unmutated. Partial responses were observed in about 25 patients and complete responses in 2; after a median follow-up of around 68 months, remission was maintained in 14 patients and progression was observed in roughly 12. The response samples were drawn at a median of roughly eleven months into treatment, with a range of roughly 6 to 36 months. An average of roughly 250,000 productive templates and 94,082 productive rearrangements was obtained per sample. Of the approximately 87 people in the trial, approximately 24 had longitudinal samples available. Cryopreserved peripheral blood mononuclear cells were collected before treatment, at response, and at either disease progression or sustained remission. Every remission and progressive disease sample was obtained while ibrutinib was still being received by the patients. What the work shows at the level of the full study, not this receptor alone: Baseline clonality was found to be higher than that of age-matched healthy donors and was strongly correlated with circulating CD8+ T-cell counts. An increase in clonality was observed at ibrutinib response, with clonality remaining stable during sustained remission and falling back toward baseline at progression. Public clonotypes were rare and either contracted or stayed stable during treatment, and the rise in clonality at ibrutinib response reflected the expansion of private clonotypes. Sustained-remission and progressing patients did not have matched sampling times, and lymph node repertoires were not examined.

According to the study, the label for this sample's time point signals: about 11 months on ibrutinib. For TCR beta library preparation, roughly 2 micrograms of genomic DNA were extracted from the cryopreserved PBMCs. High-throughput TCR beta sequencing was performed on longitudinal blood samples from CLL patients receiving ibrutinib monotherapy. The patients took part in an open-label, single-center phase 2 trial of ibrutinib monotherapy. This clone has just a few counts. Its antigen is still unknown. No clone much larger than this one lies a single base away; base qualities are absent. The goal of deep resolution MiSeq sequencing was a depth between 1 in 1 million and 1 in 200,000 T cells, and coverage averaged 10x per clonotype. The immunoSEQ hsTCRB Kit was used to generate the TCR beta libraries. The paper's processing steps were these. Data were analyzed with ImmunoSEQ Data Assistant and ImmunoSEQ Analyzer, with V, D and J genes assigned per IMGT definitions. Clonality, with values ranging from 0 to 1, was calculated as one minus the normalized Shannon entropy of productive rearrangement frequencies. Public clonotype analysis was restricted to overrepresented clonotypes comprising at least 0.05% of each patient's repertoire. Around 14 repertoires from age-matched healthy donors, obtained from immuneACCESS, served as clonality controls. TCRdb took over this immuneACCESS table, retaining in-frame rearrangements with V and J assigned. Such tables are incomplete; in checked studies, under half of the missing clones stem from an unresolved V gene, and the remainder is unexplained. D and trimming were read from the DNA, whereas the V and J calls and clone size are those reported in that table. The sample includes about 200,000 clones, with over 65% observed a single time. The top ten clones comprise more than 4.5% of the sample.

Taken from the germline V gene (reference sequence), the CDR1 and CDR2 loops are PRHDT and FYEKMQ. Including cysteine and phenylalanine, the CDR3 has 15 amino acids. The retained sequence is limited to the CDR3, 45 bases, with the frame set at the first base. Germline trimming amounts to 0 bases on V and 5 bases on J, with 5 as the count of junction bases outside the gene matches. The chain links TRBV13 with TRBJ2-7; a stretch of 9 junction bases matches TRBD2. The material was PBMCs, obtained after 12 months of ibrutinib treatment. The receptor was derived from a human donor with chronic lymphocytic leukemia. This receptor has the CDR3 CASSLGGTSIHEQYF. The DNA reads TGTGCCAGCAGCTTAGGCGGGACTAGCATCCACGAGCAGTACTTC.